These 12 T cell receptor beta chains share one sample of origin, sequenced in a study of T cells after yellow fever vaccination. TCRdb re-derived calls from the 5' RACE reads in MiXCR, one entry per CDR3 protein. The sample holds about 330,000 distinct CDR3 sequences, about 6.6% seen once. This material consisted of PBMCs, taken approximately 40 days after the first yellow fever vaccination. The receptors stem from a man aged 18 to 29 who received the YFV17D yellow fever vaccine.

This clonotype has ten or more counts. This chain joins TRBV5-1 and TRBJ1-2; possibly TRBD1 for D (5 bases). Deletions cut 5 bases from V and 6 bases from J, with 17 bases between. This CDR3 contains 14 residues. Germline V CDR1 and CDR2: SGHRS, YFSETQ. CDR3 residues: CASRPDSGTDGYTF. CDR3 sequence (DNA): TGCGCCAGCAGGCCGGACTCAGGGACCGATGGCTACACCTTC. Full variable domain (outside the CDR3, taken from reference TRBV5-1 and TRBJ1-2): KAGVTQTPRYLIKTRGQQVTLSCSPISGHRSVSWYQQTPGQGLQFLFEYFSETQRNKGNFPGRFSGRQFSNSRSEMNVSTLELGDSALYLCASRPDSGTDGYTFGSGTRLTVV.

This clonotype occurred a few times. The chain employs TRBV4-1 and TRBJ2-7, with no clear D. Trimming cost V 2 bases and J 4 bases, with 12 bases left between them. Per germline, CDR1 MGHRA and CDR2 YSYEKL. This CDR3 has 14 amino acids. CDR3 DNA: TGCGCCAGCAGCCAAAGTATCGTTGGGTACGAGCAGTACTTC. As protein: CASSQSIVGYEQYF.

CDR3 sequence: CASSLGAQPNTGELFF. The DNA for the CDR3 is TGCGCCAGCAGCTTGGGGGCACAGCCAAACACCGGGGAGCTGTTTTTT. The rearrangement joins TRBV5-1 to TRBJ2-2; D not resolved. CDR3 size: 16 residues. V lost 0 bases to trimming and J lost 2 bases, with 11 bases between them. Per germline, CDR1 SGHRS and CDR2 YFSETQ.

The table lists this clonotype with a few counts. The CDR3 nucleotides read TGTGCCAGCAGCTTGGAGGACAGTTTCACCGGGGAGCTGTTTTTT. Its protein is CASSLEDSFTGELFF. The rearrangement uses TRBV7-2 and TRBJ2-2, with D perhaps TRBD1 (6 bases). CDR1 is SGHTA, CDR2 FQGNSA, per germline. V was clipped by 3 bases and J by 4 bases, with 12 bases between them. The CDR3 is 15 residues long.

In its sample, this clonotype was seen a few times. This chain uses TRBV5-6 with TRBJ2-3; TRBD2 agrees at 9 bases. Germline assignment: CDR1 SGHDT and CDR2 YYEEEE. The CDR3 totals 16 residues. J was trimmed by 4 bases and V by 1 base; bases with no gene match: 7. In nucleotides, the CDR3 is TGTGCCAGCAGCTTGTCCCGGACTAGCGATGCAGATACGCAGTATTTT. This encodes CASSLSRTSDADTQYF. The variable domain in full, completed from reference TRBV5-6 and TRBJ2-3, reads DAGVTQSPTHLIKTRGQQVTLRCSPKSGHDTVSWYQQALGQGPQFIFQYYEEEERQRGNFPDRFSGHQFPNYSSELNVNALLLGDSALYLCASSLSRTSDADTQYFGPGTRLTVL.

This clonotype came up a few times. The rearrangement links TRBV11-2 to TRBJ1-2; unclear D gene. Germline values: CDR1 SGHAT, CDR2 FQNNGV. Trimming pared 0 bases from V and 0 bases from J, leaving 23 bases between. The CDR3 contains 20 residues. The CDR3 protein is CASSLDLGMAGLLTNYGYTF. CDR3 in DNA: TGTGCCAGCAGCTTAGACCTCGGGATGGCAGGCCTTTTAACTAACTATGGCTACACCTTC.

This chain joins TRBV10-3 and TRBJ2-3; 12 positions match TRBD2. After removal of 2 bases from V and 2 bases from J, the junction contained 11 bases not matched to a gene. The CDR3 consists of 19 residues. Germline values: CDR1 ENHRY, CDR2 SYGVKD. CDR3 nucleotides: TGTGCCATCAGTGAGCCGCTCAAGCTAGCGGGGGGGCTCACAGATACGCAGTATTTT. Residues: CAISEPLKLAGGLTDTQYF.

A few counts support this clonotype. The rearrangement joins TRBV7-2 to TRBJ2-1, with 7 positions matching TRBD2. The CDR3 totals 16 residues. Germline V gene data show CDR1 as SGHTA and CDR2 as FQGNSA. Trimming at V came to 5 bases and at J to 7 bases, leaving 14 bases not matched to a gene. The CDR3 bases are TGTGCCAGCAGCACCCTTGGCGGGGGAATATTAAATGAGCAGTTCTTC. Its protein product is CASSTLGGGILNEQFF.

For the CDR3, the DNA is TGTGCCAGTAGTATCAAGCGGGGGGGCCAGGATGAGCAGTTCTTC. Translation: CASSIKRGGQDEQFF. The gene calls are TRBV19 and TRBJ2-1, with TRBD2 matching 10 bases. The trim removed 3 bases at V and 8 bases at J, leaving 7 bases unmatched. Germline V gene lookup returns CDR1 LNHDA and CDR2 SQIVND (reference sequence). CDR3 length equals 15 residues.

This clonotype was seen at least ten times. The chain employs TRBV5-1 and TRBJ1-2; D is undetermined. Germline values: CDR1 SGHRS, CDR2 YFSETQ. CDR3 length: 16 residues. Trimming took 1 base from V and 7 from J, leaving 20 bases between them. The DNA of the CDR3 is TGCGCCAGCAGCTTGTTGCCAGCTACCCCGGCGGGTGGCTACACCTTC. Its translation: CASSLLPATPAGGYTF.

Worth noting for this clonotype: Sequence at one end of the junction differs from germline and may be a read error. The rearrangement links TRBV5-6 to TRBJ1-1; TRBD1 matches 8 bases. The CDR3 totals 17 residues. Germline V CDR1 and CDR2: SGHDT, YYEEEE. CDR3 nucleotide sequence: TGTGCCAGCAGCTCAGTTAAACAGGGGGAAAAGAACACTGAAGCTTTATTT. Encoded protein: CASSSVKQGEKNTEALF.

The chain combines TRBV11-2 with TRBJ2-2; tentatively, D is TRBD2 (7 bases). The CDR3 length is 13 residues. Trimming stripped 11 bases from V and 6 bases from J, with 16 bases between. Germline values: CDR1 SGHAT, CDR2 FQNNGV. DNA for the CDR3: TGTGCCGGCGGGGGCCCAGTGGCCGGGGAGCTGTTTTTT. Translation gives CAGGGPVAGELFF.